This T cell receptor beta chain was recovered during a study of radiation and T cells in renal cell carcinoma. Study information: Nephrectomy followed 15 Gy stereotactic body radiation by 4 weeks.

Documented time point: blood 2 weeks post-SBRT. Specified treatment: 15 Gy SBRT to primary tumor, nephrectomy 4 weeks later. A single count supports this clone. TCRdb keeps only in-frame clones here, not all; method: immunoSEQ multiplex PCR. Found here are 150,000 to 160,000 clones, around 90% of them singletons; the top ten hold 10% to 15%. This CDR3 has 15 residues. Germline CDR1 and CDR2: MNHNS and SASEGT. J was trimmed by 2 bases and V by 2 bases; bases with no gene match: 5. This chain links TRBV6-1 with TRBJ2-7, with 8 bases fitting TRBD1. The sequence was obtained from a woman aged 50 to 60 with renal cell carcinoma. Sequences were derived from blood, sampled from a patient whose treatment included radiotherapy and nephrectomy. Here the CDR3 reads CASSEPGQATYEQYF. The DNA of the CDR3 is TGTGCCAGCAGTGAACCGGGACAGGCTACCTACGAGCAGTACTTC.